The following is a T cell receptor beta chain sequence with its context. No antigen is known for it. A much bigger clone sits one base away, suggesting this may be a read error. The data were obtained in a study of T cells in Graves' hyperthyroidism and ophthalmopathy (dated by TCRdb to the late 2010s). With regard to the full study: Peripheral blood samples were taken at initial diagnosis, before any treatment was given. For training and testing, the approximately 97 patients in the discovery cohort were randomly divided in a 7:3 ratio. Thyroid tissue and blood T-cell repertoires from roughly six Graves' hyperthyroidism patients were also compared in the study. Following sampling, methimazole starting at 30 mg daily was given to hyperthyroidism patients, and high-dose intravenous methylprednisolone was given to ophthalmopathy patients. To identify distinguishing TCR V-J signatures, a discovery cohort of about 95 patients was used, comprising under 45 with Graves' ophthalmopathy and some 60 with stable Graves' hyperthyroidism. Prospective prediction of ophthalmopathy was tested in an independent validation cohort consisting of 18 hyperthyroidism patients and more than 15 patients who later progressed to ophthalmopathy. TCR Vbeta CDR3 sequencing of 120 to 150 peripheral blood samples (over 40 ophthalmopathy, 75 to 80 hyperthyroidism and approximately 17 progressor patients) is reported in the paper. Study-level results and caveats: Sample size was not statistically predetermined, and investigators were not blinded to group allocation. In validation, the model predicted progression to ophthalmopathy with over 65% sensitivity and around 72% specificity, a median of 6.5 months before onset. Blood samples also contained most of the expanded thyroid clonotypes (frequency above 0.001), which suggests that blood repertoires may reflect thyroid immune responses. In cross-validation, a model built on a 13 V-J signature told ophthalmopathy apart from stable hyperthyroidism with under 90% sensitivity and around 81% specificity, and in testing the same model reached 80%/75%.

The TCR beta CDR3 regions were amplified from RNA transcripts. For the first round of RT-PCR on the TCR CDR3, the HTBI primer set was used together with the Qiagen OneStep RT-PCR kit. A second multiplex PCR round built the libraries, followed by size selection and purification. Paired-end sequencing of the libraries was performed with 100 bp reads on an Illumina HiSeq2000. In the authors' own workflow: SOAPnuke was used to process the raw data, throwing out any read that contained adapters or uncalled bases, had a mean Phred below 15, or lacked an exact constant-primer or identifier match. COPE v1.2.5 was used to merge the high-quality paired reads, and each unique nucleotide sequence was defined as a clonotype. MiTCR v1.1 was used to align clonotypes to the IMGT TRBV, TRBD and TRBJ reference segments. Analysis was restricted to V-J combinations with a frequency above 0.0001, which covered about 99% of repertoires. A TCS score was defined as the ratio of F50 (clonal expansion) to E x V (chaos), with BLOSUM62-based TCRdist applied between CDR3 peptides within each V-J. Welch's t-statistics and random forest reduced several hundred V-J features to fewer than 15, which were used in a naive Bayes classifier (R e1071). The similarity between thyroid and blood repertoires was quantified using the Morisita-Horn index. In TCRdb, the public reads were trimmed at Q25 with fastp and aligned with MiXCR, with productive beta chains retained. Merged by CDR3 protein, the rows form single entries marked with the most common genes and DNA. TCRdb, not the authors, supplied the V and J calls. For this sample the table gives about 680,000 distinct CDR3 sequences, of which 35% were detected only once. Of the sample, around 32% falls within the top ten clones.

CDR1 and CDR2 are read off the germline V gene as SNHLY and FYNNEI. Clipping removes 4 bases from V and 5 bases from J, with 4 as the unmatched junction base count. CDR3 length: 14 amino acids, cysteine to phenylalanine. The sequence is cut down to CDR3 DNA, 42 bases in frame from base 1. Stable Graves' hyperthyroidism was defined as the absence of progression to ophthalmopathy over 18 months of follow-up. Hyperthyroidism patients were newly diagnosed, with disease duration under 2 months, and aged 18 to 65 years. Exclusion was applied to patients with uncontrolled infections, other autoimmune diseases, pregnancy or lactation. Diagnoses were based on clinical symptoms, serum thyroxine and TRAb, thyroid ultrasound and orbital computed tomography. PBMCs were separated from over 9 ml of fresh peripheral blood using Ficoll-Paque density gradient centrifugation. Total RNA was extracted using Trizol reagent, and RNA quality was assessed on an Agilent 2100 Bioanalyzer.

The rearrangement combines TRBV2 with TRBJ2-7; TRBD1 lines up with 11 middle nucleotides. Input material: blood. The source of this sequence is a middle-aged woman with Graves' hyperthyroidism. The CDR3 sequence is CASSGGQGVHEQYF. The nucleotides read TGTGCCAGCAGTGGGGGACAGGGGGTCCACGAGCAGTACTTC.